These 2 T cell receptor beta chains were sequenced from one sample in a study of blood T cell repertoires in COVID-19. TCRdb keeps only in-frame clones here, not all; method: immunoSEQ multiplex PCR. The sample includes under 350,000 clones, 65% to 90% of them seen just once. The sample was PBMCs or T cells enriched from blood (not recorded which). The receptors stem from a woman in her thirties or forties with acute COVID-19.

This rearrangement joins TRBV7-2 to TRBJ2-1; the D gene is possibly TRBD2 (5 bases). Germline CDR1 SGHTA, CDR2 FQGNSA. The CDR3 extends over 14 amino acids. The V and J ends lost 1 base and 4 bases respectively, with 8 bases between them. The CDR3 here is CASSLGTVYNEQFF. The CDR3 DNA reads as TGTGCCAGCAGCTTAGGGACTGTATACAATGAGCAGTTCTTC.

The V call is TRBV5-1, the J call TRBJ2-7, with 8 bases aligning to TRBD1. V was clipped by 0 bases and J by 0 bases; unmatched bases: 5. The germline CDR1 and CDR2 sequences are SGHRS and YFSETQ. This CDR3 is 16 amino acids long. The CDR3 reads CASSLGGTGFSYEQYF. The CDR3 DNA reads TGCGCCAGCAGCTTGGGGGGGACAGGATTCTCCTACGAGCAGTACTTC.